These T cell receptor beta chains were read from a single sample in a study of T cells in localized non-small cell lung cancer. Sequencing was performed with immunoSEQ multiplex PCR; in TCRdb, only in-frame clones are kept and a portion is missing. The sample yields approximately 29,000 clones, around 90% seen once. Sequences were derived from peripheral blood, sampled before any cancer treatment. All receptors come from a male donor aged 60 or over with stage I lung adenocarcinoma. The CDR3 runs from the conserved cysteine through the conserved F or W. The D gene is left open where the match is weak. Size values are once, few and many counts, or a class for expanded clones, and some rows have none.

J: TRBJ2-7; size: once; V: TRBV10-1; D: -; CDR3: CASSETGPYEQYF; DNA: TGCGCCAGCAGTGAGACGGGACCCTACGAGCAGTACTTC
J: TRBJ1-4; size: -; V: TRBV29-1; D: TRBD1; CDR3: CSAKGQTHEKLFF; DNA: TGCAGCGCCAAGGGACAGACGCATGAAAAACTGTTTTTT
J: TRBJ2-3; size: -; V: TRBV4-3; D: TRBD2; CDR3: CASSQNSGDTDTQYF; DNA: TGCGCCAGCAGCCAGAATAGCGGGGACACAGATACGCAGTATTTT
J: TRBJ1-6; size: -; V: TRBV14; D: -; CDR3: CASSQPGFNSPLHF; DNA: TGTGCCAGCAGCCAACCCGGGTTCAATTCACCCCTCCACTTT
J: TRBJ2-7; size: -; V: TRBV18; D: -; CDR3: CASSPIPGANEQYF; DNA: TGTGCCAGCTCACCGATTCCAGGGGCGAACGAGCAGTACTTC
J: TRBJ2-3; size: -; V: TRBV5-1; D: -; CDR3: CASSSRTLGADTQYF; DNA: TGCGCCAGCAGCTCCCGGACTTTAGGAGCAGATACGCAGTATTTT
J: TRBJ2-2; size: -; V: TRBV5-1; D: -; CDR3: CASSSTVDTGELFF; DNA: TGCGCCAGCAGCAGCACAGTGGACACCGGGGAGCTGTTTTTT
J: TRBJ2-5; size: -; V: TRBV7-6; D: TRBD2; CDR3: CASSPTPGAGGKATQYF; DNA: TGTGCCAGCAGCCCGACCCCGGGTGCGGGGGGGAAGGCGACCCAGTACTTC
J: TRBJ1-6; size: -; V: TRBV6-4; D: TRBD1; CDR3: CARQGALSNSPLHF; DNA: TGTGCCAGGCAGGGGGCACTTTCCAATTCACCCCTCCACTTT
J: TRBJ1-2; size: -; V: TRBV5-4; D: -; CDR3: CASSLTDGGYTF; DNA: TGTGCCAGCAGCTTAACCGACGGTGGCTACACCTTC
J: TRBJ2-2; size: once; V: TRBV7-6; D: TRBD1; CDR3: CASSLTDRAAGELFF; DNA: TGTGCCAGCAGCCTGACGGACAGGGCGGCCGGGGAGCTGTTTTTT
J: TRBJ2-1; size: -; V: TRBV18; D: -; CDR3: CASSPRADPGAYNEQFF; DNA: TGTGCCAGCTCACCACGGGCGGACCCCGGCGCCTACAATGAGCAGTTCTTC
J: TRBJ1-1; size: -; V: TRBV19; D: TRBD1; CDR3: CASSIVGDRANTEAFF; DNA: TGTGCCAGTAGTATAGTGGGGGACAGGGCCAACACTGAAGCTTTCTTT
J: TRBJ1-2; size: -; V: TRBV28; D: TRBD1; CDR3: CASDRGWDYGYTF; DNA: TGTGCCAGTGACAGGGGGTGGGACTATGGCTACACCTTC
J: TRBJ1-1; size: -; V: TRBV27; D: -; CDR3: CASSLGPEAFF; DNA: TGTGCCAGCAGCCTCGGGCCCGAAGCTTTCTTT
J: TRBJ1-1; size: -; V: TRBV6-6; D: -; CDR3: CASRPEGLTAFF; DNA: TGTGCCAGCAGGCCCGAGGGGTTGACAGCTTTCTTT
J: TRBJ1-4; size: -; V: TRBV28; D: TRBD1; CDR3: CASSWDRVSLNEKLFF; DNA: TGTGCCAGCAGCTGGGACAGGGTCTCTTTAAATGAAAAACTGTTTTTT
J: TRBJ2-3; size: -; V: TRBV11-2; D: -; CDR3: CASSLKRASLATDTQYF; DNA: TGTGCCAGCAGCTTAAAGCGGGCCTCCCTGGCCACAGATACGCAGTATTTT
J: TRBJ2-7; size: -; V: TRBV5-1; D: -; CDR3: CASSGMGYSYEQYF; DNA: TGCGCCAGCAGCGGCATGGGGTACTCCTACGAGCAGTACTTC
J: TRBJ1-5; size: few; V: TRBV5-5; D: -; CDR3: CASSQDWGNRQPQHF; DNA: TGTGCCAGCAGCCAAGATTGGGGTAACAGGCAGCCCCAGCATTTT
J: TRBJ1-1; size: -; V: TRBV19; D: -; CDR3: CASSFSTNTEAFF; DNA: TGTGCCAGTAGTTTTTCTACGAACACTGAAGCTTTCTTT
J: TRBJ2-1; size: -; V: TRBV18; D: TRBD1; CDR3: CASSRTGTGSPLGNEQFF; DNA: TGTGCCAGCTCACGAACCGGGACAGGGTCACCCTTAGGCAATGAGCAGTTCTTC
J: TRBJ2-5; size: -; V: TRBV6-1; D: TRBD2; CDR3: CASSGGSLETQYF; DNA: TGTGCCAGCTCGGGGGGGTCACTGGAGACCCAGTACTTC
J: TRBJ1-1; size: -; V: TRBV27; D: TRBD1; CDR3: CASSRQGVGTEAFF; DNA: TGTGCCAGCAGTAGACAGGGGGTAGGGACTGAAGCTTTCTTT
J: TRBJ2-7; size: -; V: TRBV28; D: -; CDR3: CASSNGGPYEQYF; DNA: TGTGCCAGCAGTAATGGGGGGCCCTACGAGCAGTACTTC
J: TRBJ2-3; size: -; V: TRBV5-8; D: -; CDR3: CASSLGGVPDTQYF; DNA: TGTGCCAGCAGCTTAGGAGGGGTTCCAGATACGCAGTATTTT
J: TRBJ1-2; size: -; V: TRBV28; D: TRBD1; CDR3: CASTKTGGGRGYTF; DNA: TGTGCCAGCACCAAGACAGGGGGCGGTAGGGGCTACACCTTC
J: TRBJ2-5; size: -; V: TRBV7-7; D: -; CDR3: CASSLIFQETQYF; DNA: TGTGCCAGCAGCTTAATCTTTCAAGAGACCCAGTACTTC
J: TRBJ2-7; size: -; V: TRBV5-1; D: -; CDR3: CASSLVPTVTYEQYF; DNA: TGCGCCAGCAGCTTAGTCCCGACGGTTACCTACGAGCAGTACTTC
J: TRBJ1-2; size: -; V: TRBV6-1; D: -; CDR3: CASRGGQSNYGYTF; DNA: TGTGCCAGCAGGGGCGGACAGTCTAACTATGGCTACACCTTC
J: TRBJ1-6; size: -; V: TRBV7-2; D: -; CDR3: CASSSYNSPLHF; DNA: TGTGCCAGCAGCTCCTATAATTCACCCCTCCACTTT
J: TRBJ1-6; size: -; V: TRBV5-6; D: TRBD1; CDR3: CASSWGQGNSPLHF; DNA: TGTGCCAGCAGCTGGGGACAGGGGAATTCACCCCTCCACTTT
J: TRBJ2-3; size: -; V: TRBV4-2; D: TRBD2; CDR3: CASSYGTSGGRDTQYF; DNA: TGTGCCAGCAGCTATGGGACTAGCGGGGGTAGAGATACGCAGTATTTT
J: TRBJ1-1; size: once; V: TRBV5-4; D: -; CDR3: CASSTDGNTEAFF; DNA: TGTGCCAGCAGTACGGACGGTAACACTGAAGCTTTCTTT
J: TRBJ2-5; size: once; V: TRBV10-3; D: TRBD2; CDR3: CAIKGGTSGLETQYF; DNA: TGTGCCATCAAAGGAGGGACTAGCGGGCTAGAGACCCAGTACTTC
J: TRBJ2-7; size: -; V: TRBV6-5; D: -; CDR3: CASRGYFSYEQYF; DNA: TGTGCCAGCAGGGGCTACTTCTCCTACGAGCAGTACTTC
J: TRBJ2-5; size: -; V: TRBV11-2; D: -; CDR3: CASSLWVETQYF; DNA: TGTGCCAGCAGCTTATGGGTAGAGACCCAGTACTTC
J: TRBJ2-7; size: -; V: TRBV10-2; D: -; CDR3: CASSFYRHEQYF; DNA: TGCGCCAGCAGTTTTTACAGACACGAGCAGTACTTC
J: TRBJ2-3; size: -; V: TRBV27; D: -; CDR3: CASSLGPGGGLSTQYF; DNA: TGTGCCAGCAGTTTAGGTCCCGGGGGCGGCCTTAGTACGCAGTATTTT
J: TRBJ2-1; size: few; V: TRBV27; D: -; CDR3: CASSSGGVSYNEQFF; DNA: TGTGCCAGCAGTTCTGGCGGGGTCTCCTACAATGAGCAGTTCTTC
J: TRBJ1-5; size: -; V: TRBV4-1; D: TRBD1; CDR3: CASSQEDRAYQPQHF; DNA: TGCGCCAGCAGCCAAGAGGACAGGGCCTATCAGCCCCAGCATTTT
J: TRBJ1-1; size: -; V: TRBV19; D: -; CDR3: CASSGTVDTEAFF; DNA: TGTGCCAGTAGTGGAACAGTAGACACTGAAGCTTTCTTT
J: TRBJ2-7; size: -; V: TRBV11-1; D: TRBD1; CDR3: CASSHRDSRVEQYF; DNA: TGTGCCAGCAGCCATCGGGACAGCCGAGTCGAGCAGTACTTC
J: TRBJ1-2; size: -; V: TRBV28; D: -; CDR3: CASSLSTRQVYGYTF; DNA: TGTGCCAGCAGTTTATCCACTCGACAGGTCTATGGCTACACCTTC
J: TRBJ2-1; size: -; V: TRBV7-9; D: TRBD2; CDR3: CASSLNPEWTSNEQFF; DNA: TGTGCCAGCAGCTTAAATCCCGAATGGACTAGCAATGAGCAGTTCTTC
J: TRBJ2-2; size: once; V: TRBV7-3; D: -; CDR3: CASSLPENTGELFF; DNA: TGTGCCAGCAGCTTGCCTGAGAACACCGGGGAGCTGTTTTTT
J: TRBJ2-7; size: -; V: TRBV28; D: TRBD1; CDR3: CASSTTGITTYEQYF; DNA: TGTGCCAGCAGTACGACAGGGATTACTACCTACGAGCAGTACTTC
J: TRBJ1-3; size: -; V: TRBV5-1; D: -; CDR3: CASSLAGPSGNTIYF; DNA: TGCGCCAGCAGCTTGGCAGGGCCCTCTGGAAACACCATATATTTT
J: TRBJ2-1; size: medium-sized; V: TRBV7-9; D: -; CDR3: CASSPSTGSSYNEQFF; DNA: TGTGCCAGCAGTCCTTCGACGGGGAGCTCCTACAATGAGCAGTTCTTC
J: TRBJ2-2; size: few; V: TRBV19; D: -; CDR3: CASSIFSEHTGELFF; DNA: TGTGCCAGTAGTATATTTTCAGAGCACACCGGGGAGCTGTTTTTT
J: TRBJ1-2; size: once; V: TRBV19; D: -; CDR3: CASSIAVTYGYTF; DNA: TGTGCCAGTAGTATAGCAGTGACCTATGGCTACACCTTC
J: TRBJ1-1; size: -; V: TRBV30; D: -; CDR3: CAWSGQNTEAFF; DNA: TGTGCCTGGAGTGGCCAGAACACTGAAGCTTTCTTT
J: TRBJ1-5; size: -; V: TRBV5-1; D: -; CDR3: CASSLRSPNQPQHF; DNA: TGCGCCAGCAGCTTAAGGAGCCCCAATCAGCCCCAGCATTTT
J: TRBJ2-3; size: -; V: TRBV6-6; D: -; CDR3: CASSSGDTQYF; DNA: TGTGCCAGCAGTTCAGGAGACACGCAGTATTTT